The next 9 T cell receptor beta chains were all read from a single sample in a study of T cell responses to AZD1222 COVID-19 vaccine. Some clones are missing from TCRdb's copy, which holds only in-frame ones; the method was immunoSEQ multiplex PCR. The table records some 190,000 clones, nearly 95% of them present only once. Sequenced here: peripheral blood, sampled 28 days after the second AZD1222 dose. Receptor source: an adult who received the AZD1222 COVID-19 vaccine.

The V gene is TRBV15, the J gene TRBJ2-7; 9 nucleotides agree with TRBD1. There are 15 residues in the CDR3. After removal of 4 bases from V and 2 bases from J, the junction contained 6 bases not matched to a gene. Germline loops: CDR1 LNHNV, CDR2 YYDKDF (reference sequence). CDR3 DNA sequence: TGTGCCACCAGCAACCCCGGGACAGGGCCCTACGAGCAGTACTTC. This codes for CATSNPGTGPYEQYF.

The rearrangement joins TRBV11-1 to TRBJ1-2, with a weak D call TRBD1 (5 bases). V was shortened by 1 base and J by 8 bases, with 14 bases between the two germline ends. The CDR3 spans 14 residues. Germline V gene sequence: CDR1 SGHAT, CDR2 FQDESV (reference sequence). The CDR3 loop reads CASSLDFLGDGYTF. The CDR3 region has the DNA TGTGCCAGCAGCTTAGATTTCCTAGGGGACGGCTACACCTTC.

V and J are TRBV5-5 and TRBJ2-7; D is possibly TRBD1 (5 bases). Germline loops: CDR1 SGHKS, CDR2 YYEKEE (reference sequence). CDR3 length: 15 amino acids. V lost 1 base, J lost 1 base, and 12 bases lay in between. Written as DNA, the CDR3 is TGTGCCAGCAGCTTGATTGGGGCTCCGTCCTACGAGCAGTACTTC. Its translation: CASSLIGAPSYEQYF.

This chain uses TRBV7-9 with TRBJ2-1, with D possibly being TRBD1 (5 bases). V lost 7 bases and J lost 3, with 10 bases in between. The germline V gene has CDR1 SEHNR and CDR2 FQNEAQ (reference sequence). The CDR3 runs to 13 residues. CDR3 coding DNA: TGTGCCAGCAACGAAGACAGCTACAATGAGCAGTTCTTC. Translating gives CASNEDSYNEQFF.

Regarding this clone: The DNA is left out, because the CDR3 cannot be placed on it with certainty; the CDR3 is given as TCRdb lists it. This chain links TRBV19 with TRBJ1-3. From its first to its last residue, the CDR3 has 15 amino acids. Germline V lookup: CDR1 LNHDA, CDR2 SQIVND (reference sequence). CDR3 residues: CASTSELHSGNTIYF.

This chain's CDR3 is CASSVREESNSPLHF. The CDR3 DNA reads TGTGCCAGCAGCGTGAGGGAGGAAAGTAATTCACCCCTCCACTTT. The gene calls are TRBV9 and TRBJ1-6; no firm D call. V was shortened by 2 bases and J by 6 bases, with 12 bases between the two germline ends. This CDR3 is built from 15 residues. Germline lookup yields CDR1 SGDLS and CDR2 YYNGEE.

CDR3 sequence: CASSQATSGGSYEQYF. CDR3 bases: TGTGCCAGCAGCCAAGCGACTAGCGGGGGGAGCTACGAGCAGTACTTC. The rearrangement uses TRBV3-1 (or the pseudogene TRBV3-2) and TRBJ2-7; TRBD2 matches 13 bases. Unmatched junction bases numbered 3, after V lost 1 base and J lost 3 bases. Looked up from germline, CDR1 is LGHDT and CDR2 is YNNKEL (reference sequence). The CDR3 loop spans 16 amino acids.

The CDR3 DNA follows: TGTGCCAGCAGTCACTCTGGGTCCGAGAACACTGAAGCTTTCTTT. Protein product: CASSHSGSENTEAFF. The chain employs TRBV13 and TRBJ1-1; D uncertain. CDR1 PRHDT and CDR2 FYEKMQ come from the germline V gene (reference sequence). This CDR3 is built from 15 residues. With 6 bases removed from V and 1 base from J, the gap between germline ends came to 15 bases.

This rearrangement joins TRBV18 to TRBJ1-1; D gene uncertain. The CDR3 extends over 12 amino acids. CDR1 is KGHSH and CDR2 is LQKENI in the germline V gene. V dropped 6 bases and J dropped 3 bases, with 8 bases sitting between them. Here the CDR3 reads CASSPQDTEAFF. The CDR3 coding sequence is TGTGCCAGCTCGCCCCAGGACACTGAAGCTTTCTTT.